This T cell receptor beta chain was captured by sequencing in a study of T cells in Graves' hyperthyroidism and ophthalmopathy. This clonotype came up a few times. Diagnoses used clinical symptoms, serum thyroxine and TRAb, thyroid ultrasound and orbital computed tomography. What was amplified from RNA transcripts were TCR beta CDR3 regions. TCR CDR3 underwent first-round RT-PCR with the HTBI primer set. TCRdb recomputed calls from the multiplex PCR reads with MiXCR, one row per CDR3 protein. Of about 640,000 distinct CDR3 sequences in the sample, 20% were seen once. Trimming took off 4 bases at V and 6 bases at J, with 13 bases between the two ends. Germline loops: CDR1 GTSNPN, CDR2 SVGIG (reference sequence). The CDR3 has 13 amino acids.

The gene calls are TRBV30 and TRBJ2-1; possible D gene TRBD1, 5 bases. The TCR sequence derives from a man aged 25-45 years with Graves' ophthalmopathy. The sequenced sample was blood. CDR3 nucleotide sequence: TGTGCCTGGATACCAGGGCTGCTCAATGAGCAGTTCTTC. As protein: CAWIPGLLNEQFF.